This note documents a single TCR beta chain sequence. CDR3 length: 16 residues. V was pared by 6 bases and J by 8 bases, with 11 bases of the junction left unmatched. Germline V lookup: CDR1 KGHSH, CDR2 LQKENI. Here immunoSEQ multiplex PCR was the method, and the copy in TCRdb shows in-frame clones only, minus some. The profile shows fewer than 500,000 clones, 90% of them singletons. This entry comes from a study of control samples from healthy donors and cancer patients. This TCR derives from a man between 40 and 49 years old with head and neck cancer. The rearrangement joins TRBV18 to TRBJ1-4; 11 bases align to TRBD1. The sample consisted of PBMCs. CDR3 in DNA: TGTGCCAGCTCCCAGCCCCCTGGGACAGGGGGAGAAAAACTGTTTTTT. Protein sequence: CASSQPPGTGGEKLFF.